Listed below are T cell receptor beta chains from one sample, sequenced in a study of vaccination effects on CD4 cells after COVID-19. No antigen has been identified for these receptors. The repertoire was sequenced with immunoSEQ multiplex PCR; TCRdb's copy has only in-frame clones and lacks some. The table has about 79,000 clones, about 74% seen once. The material was CD4+ T cells from PBMCs cultured with HCoV-229E spike peptides, obtained before COVID-19 vaccination. The origin of the receptors is a human donor who received a COVID-19 vaccine. Each CDR3 is given with its conserved first and last residue. The order of the fields is clone size, J gene, D gene, V gene, CDR3 protein, CDR3 DNA. The D gene is left open where the match is weak. For some rows the clone size is stated as once, few or many, or as a class when expanded; others skip it.

once TRBJ1-1 NA TRBV7-9 CASSLAGNTEAFF TGTGCCAGCAGCTTAGCCGGAAACACTGAAGCTTTCTTT
NA TRBJ2-3 TRBD1 TRBV12-5 CASRRQGATDTQYF TGTGCTAGTCGACGACAGGGCGCAACAGATACGCAGTATTTT
few TRBJ1-2 NA TRBV6-1 CASSELPRGRGGYTF TGTGCCAGCAGTGAATTGCCCAGAGGGCGAGGCGGCTACACCTTC
NA TRBJ2-3 NA TRBV11-3 CASSFSSADTQYF TGTGCCAGCAGCTTTTCCTCGGCAGATACGCAGTATTTT
NA TRBJ1-2 TRBD1 TRBV18 CASSPQGGREGYTF TGTGCCAGCTCACCTCAAGGGGGCAGGGAAGGCTACACCTTC
NA TRBJ1-5 NA TRBV5-1 CASSQELGPQHF TGCGCCAGCAGCCAAGAGCTGGGGCCCCAGCATTTT
NA TRBJ1-2 NA TRBV9 CASSPRQTGYGYTF TGTGCCAGCAGCCCCCGCCAAACGGGGTATGGCTACACCTTC
NA TRBJ1-2 TRBD1 TRBV19 CASSIDGTVARGYTF TGTGCCAGTAGTATAGATGGGACAGTAGCACGTGGCTACACCTTC
few TRBJ2-5 NA TRBV18 CASSLQGLETQYF TGTGCCAGCTCACTACAGGGTTTAGAGACCCAGTACTTC
NA TRBJ1-6 TRBD1 TRBV6-6 CASSRQGPRTSYNSPLHF TGTGCCAGCAGTCGACAGGGCCCAAGAACCTCCTATAATTCACCCCTCCACTTT
NA TRBJ1-3 TRBD1 TRBV10-3 CAISVDRVGNTIYF TGTGCCATCAGTGTAGACAGGGTTGGAAACACCATATATTTT
few TRBJ1-5 TRBD1 TRBV4-1 CASSHLDRGYQPQHF TGCGCCAGCAGCCATCTTGACAGGGGATATCAGCCCCAGCATTTT
NA TRBJ2-4 NA TRBV7-2 CASSLVSFSPAKNIQYF TGTGCCAGCAGCTTAGTAAGTTTCAGTCCAGCCAAAAACATTCAGTACTTC
NA TRBJ1-6 TRBD1 TRBV10-1 CASSLQGVRGYNSPLHF TGCGCCAGCAGTTTACAGGGGGTACGAGGATATAATTCACCCCTCCACTTT
NA TRBJ1-4 NA TRBV15 CATSRDPFAGNNEKLFF TGTGCCACCAGCAGAGATCCTTTCGCAGGGAATAATGAAAAACTGTTTTTT
NA TRBJ1-3 NA TRBV14 CASQTTPSSSSGNTIYF TGTGCCAGCCAAACGACACCATCATCGAGCTCTGGAAACACCATATATTTT
NA TRBJ2-2 NA TRBV27 CASSLHSSAGELFF TGTGCCAGCAGTTTGCATAGTAGCGCCGGGGAGCTGTTTTTT
NA TRBJ1-2 TRBD1 TRBV15 CATSRGAGQSNYGYTF TGTGCCACCAGCAGAGGGGCGGGACAGTCTAACTATGGCTACACCTTC
NA TRBJ1-2 NA TRBV3-1/TRBV3-2 CASSQWAYGYTF TGTGCCAGCAGCCAATGGGCCTATGGCTACACCTTC
NA TRBJ2-3 NA TRBV7-3 CASSLPGRTDTQYF TGTGCCAGCAGCTTACCGGGGAGGACAGATACGCAGTATTTT
NA TRBJ2-3 NA TRBV6-5 CASRDGGGSDTQYF TGTGCCAGCAGGGACGGTGGCGGGTCTGATACGCAGTATTTT
NA TRBJ1-4 NA TRBV11-1 CASSRATTGPKLFF TGTGCCAGCAGCCGAGCCACTACAGGGCCCAAACTGTTTTTT